Given below is one TCR beta chain in context. The data were taken from a study of blood T cell repertoires in COVID-19. Study details: PBMCs, B-cell-depleted T cells, or T cells were the source of the cDNA or gDNA that made up the material.

Data came from immunoSEQ multiplex PCR; TCRdb stores just in-frame clones and leaves some out. The sample consists of 200,000 or so clones, 65% to 85% of them appearing once. Specimen: PBMCs or T cells enriched from blood (not recorded which). The TCR comes from a woman aged 35 to 49 with acute COVID-19.

The CDR3 loop reads CASSEEVSAQYF. CDR3 coding DNA: TGTGCCAGCAGTGAAGAGGTGTCTGCGCAGTATTTT. V gene TRBV25-1 combines with J gene TRBJ2-3; D remains ambiguous. CDR1 is MGHDK and CDR2 is SYGVNS in the germline V gene. Trimming removed 2 bases from V and 10 bases from J, with 10 bases in between. The CDR3 spans 12 residues.